These 24 T cell receptor beta chains originate from one sample sequenced in a study of CD8 T cells in ankylosing spondylitis. TCRdb re-derived calls from the 5' RACE reads in MiXCR, one entry per CDR3 protein. The profile covers 230,000 or so distinct CDR3 sequences, with 18% appearing a single time and around 30% taken by the ten largest. The sample comprised blood, either unsorted or a sorted T cell fraction (not recorded which). These receptor sequences come from a male donor with ankylosing spondylitis or in good health (not recorded which).

The rearrangement links TRBV5-1 to TRBJ1-2, with TRBD1 as a possible D gene (6 bases). CDR3 length equals 14 residues. Germline V lookup: CDR1 SGHRS, CDR2 YFSETQ. The germline V and J ends were trimmed by 0 bases and 3 bases, with 9 bases remaining between them. The CDR3 DNA follows: TGCGCCAGCAGCTTGGATGGGGGCGACTATGGCTACACCTTC. Protein sequence: CASSLDGGDYGYTF.

At least ten counts were recorded for this clonotype. This chain joins TRBV12-3 or TRBV12-4 and TRBJ1-2, with D perhaps matching TRBD1 (5 bases). The CDR3 is made up of 11 amino acids. Trimming took 2 bases from V and 8 from J, leaving 6 bases between them. CDR3 bases: TGTGCCAGCAGTTTATGGGACGGCTACACCTTC. Amino acids: CASSLWDGYTF.

The sample holds a few counts of this clonotype. The J gene is TRBJ1-3, the V gene TRBV4-2; the D gene is possibly TRBD1 (6 bases). With 3 bases removed from V and 0 bases from J, the gap between germline ends came to 15 bases. CDR1 is LGHNA and CDR2 is YNFKEQ in the germline V gene. CDR3 length: 17 residues. The DNA of the CDR3 is TGTGCCAGCAGCCACATTATCGACAGGACCTCTGGAAACACCATATATTTT. Translated, it gives CASSHIIDRTSGNTIYF.

The rearrangement joins TRBV3-1 to TRBJ1-1; no clear D gene. Germline CDR1 reads LGHDT; CDR2 reads YNNKEL (reference sequence). The CDR3 spans 13 residues. Between the trimmed V and J ends, which lost 5 bases and 1 base, there was a span of 8 bases. CDR3 amino acids: CASSGTENTEAFF. In DNA form, the CDR3 reads TGTGCCAGCAGCGGAACAGAGAACACTGAAGCTTTCTTT.

The V and J genes are TRBV11-2 and TRBJ2-1; D might be TRBD1 (6 bases). Germline CDR1 reads SGHAT; CDR2 reads FQNNGV. The CDR3 is made up of 14 amino acids. V lost 5 bases and J 9 bases, leaving 17 bases between the germline ends. The CDR3 region has the DNA TGTGCCAGCAGCCCCGCCCTAGGGGGAGTTGAGCAGTTCTTC. Its translation: CASSPALGGVEQFF.

V is TRBV29-1 and J is TRBJ2-3, with D maybe TRBD2 (6 bases). Trimming pared 8 bases from V and 8 bases from J, leaving 14 bases between. The V gene's germline CDR1 is SQVTM and CDR2 ANQGSEA. There are 11 residues in the CDR3. The CDR3 DNA reads TGCAGCTCACCAGAGGGAGGTACGCAGTATTTT. Its protein product is CSSPEGGTQYF.

Only a few counts were recorded for this clonotype. This chain joins TRBV7-8 and TRBJ2-7, with a weak D call TRBD1 (7 bases). Germline lookup yields CDR1 SGHVS and CDR2 FQNEAQ. V lost 5 bases to trimming and J lost 4 bases, with 24 bases between them. The CDR3 covers 17 residues. The CDR3 region has the DNA TGTGCCAGCAGCCTAAGACAGGGTCGGGAGCTTGGGTACGAGCAGTACTTC. This sequence encodes CASSLRQGRELGYEQYF.

This clonotype was picked up a small number of times. The V gene is TRBV13, the J gene TRBJ2-3; D not certain. This CDR3 has 13 amino acids. The V gene's germline CDR1 is PRHDT and CDR2 FYEKMQ (reference sequence). Trimming pared 2 bases from V and 8 bases from J, leaving 11 bases between. The CDR3 region has the DNA TGTGCCAGCAGCTTACCCCTGATCCCTACGCAGTATTTT. It yields the protein CASSLPLIPTQYF.

The genes are TRBV7-8 and TRBJ2-2, with D perhaps TRBD2 (6 bases). This CDR3 is built from 16 residues. The ends were cut back, 4 bases at V and 7 bases at J, with 19 bases in the middle. CDR1 SGHVS and CDR2 FQNEAQ come from the germline V gene. The CDR3 bases are TGTGCCAGCAGCTCCATCCAATGGGGGGAAAGCGGGGAGCTGTTTTTT. It is translated as CASSSIQWGESGELFF.

The chain recombines TRBV4-1 with TRBJ2-1, with D possibly TRBD2 on 5 matching bases. The CDR3 covers 16 residues. Deletions cut 0 bases from V and 2 bases from J, with 11 bases between. Germline V lookup: CDR1 MGHRA, CDR2 YSYEKL. CDR3 coding DNA: TGCGCCAGCAGCCAAGAGGCGGGCCTAACCTACAATGAGCAGTTCTTC. It codes for CASSQEAGLTYNEQFF.

The V call is TRBV27, the J call TRBJ2-1, with D perhaps assigned TRBD1 or TRBD2 (5 bases each). CDR1 and CDR2 from the germline V gene are MNHEY and SMNVEV (reference sequence). There are 16 residues in the CDR3. Trimming cost V 5 bases and J 4 bases, with 18 bases left between them. CDR3 sequence reads: CASSPGDSGVYNEQFF. The CDR3 DNA reads TGTGCCAGCAGTCCAGGAGACAGCGGAGTATACAATGAGCAGTTCTTC.

This clonotype was observed a few times. V and J are TRBV29-1 and TRBJ2-2, with D perhaps matching TRBD1 (6 bases). V gave up 7 bases and J gave up 0 bases, with 15 bases separating them. This CDR3 has 15 residues. In germline, CDR1 is SQVTM, CDR2 ANQGSEA. CDR3 sequence: CSASQKGANTGELFF. DNA of the CDR3: TGCAGCGCTAGCCAAAAGGGGGCGAACACCGGGGAGCTGTTTTTT.

This clonotype turned up a few times. The chain combines TRBV7-9 with TRBJ2-3; no firm D call. CDR3 size: 16 residues. The V and J ends lost 4 bases and 2 bases respectively, with 16 bases between them. Germline-derived CDR1 and CDR2 are SEHNR and FQNEAQ (reference sequence). In DNA, the CDR3 is TGTGCCAGCAGCTCCTTTGATTCCATTGCCACAGATACGCAGTATTTT. Translating gives CASSSFDSIATDTQYF.

This clonotype showed up many times. The chain recombines TRBV13 with TRBJ2-3; D is uncertain. V was cut by 5 bases and J by 2 bases, with 5 bases left in between. Germline V gene sequence: CDR1 PRHDT, CDR2 FYEKMQ (reference sequence). The length of the CDR3 is 12 residues. The CDR3 DNA reads TGTGCCAGCAGCCCACACACAGATACGCAGTATTTT. It translates to CASSPHTDTQYF.

In its sample, this clonotype was seen a few times. CDR3 nucleotide sequence: TGCAGCGTTACGGAAAGCCTGACAGGGCGACAGTACTTC. Protein: CSVTESLTGRQYF. The chain employs TRBV29-1 and TRBJ2-4; 7 bases are shared with TRBD1. Per the germline V gene, CDR1 is SQVTM and CDR2 is ANQGSEA. This CDR3 contains 13 residues. Unmatched junction bases numbered 14, after V lost 5 bases and J lost 13 bases.

Only a few counts were recorded for this clonotype. This rearrangement joins TRBV5-1 to TRBJ2-7; D uncertain. The CDR3 contains 13 residues. V was cut by 1 base and J by 7 bases, with 12 bases left in between. CDR1 SGHRS and CDR2 YFSETQ come from the germline V gene. The CDR3 bases are TGCGCCAGCAGCTTGTACCCAAATACGGAGCAGTACTTC. Its translation is CASSLYPNTEQYF. The full variable domain, in which reference TRBV5-1 and TRBJ2-7 provide the parts outside the CDR3, is KAGVTQTPRYLIKTRGQQVTLSCSPISGHRSVSWYQQTPGQGLQFLFEYFSETQRNKGNFPGRFSGRQFSNSRSEMNVSTLELGDSALYLCASSLYPNTEQYFGPGTRLTVT.

This clonotype was counted at least ten times. The rearrangement links TRBV20-1 to TRBJ2-1; tentatively, D is TRBD1 (6 bases). The V gene's germline CDR1 is DFQATT and CDR2 SNEGSKA (reference sequence). Trimming removed 0 bases at V and 0 bases at J, with 9 bases between. The CDR3 has 15 residues. For the CDR3, the DNA is TGCAGTGCTAGAGATCAGGACAGCTCCTACAATGAGCAGTTCTTC. Encoded protein: CSARDQDSSYNEQFF.

This clonotype has only one observation. CDR3 in amino acids: CASSLGVGLGEKLFF. DNA for the CDR3: TGTGCCAGCAGCTTAGGAGTAGGTCTCGGCGAAAAACTGTTTTTT. The rearrangement uses TRBV7-9 and TRBJ1-4; D unresolved. The CDR3 has 15 amino acids. CDR1 is SEHNR and CDR2 is FQNEAQ in the germline V gene (reference sequence). V lost 1 base, J lost 8 bases, and 14 bases lay in between.

The sample holds a few counts of this clonotype. The chain couples TRBV12-3 or TRBV12-4 to TRBJ1-3; D ambiguous. The CDR3 runs 16 residues. Trimming removed 4 bases from V and 2 bases from J, with 15 bases in between. The CDR3 is CASSSFRSGTGNTIYF. CDR3 in DNA: TGTGCCAGCAGTTCTTTCCGGTCGGGGACTGGAAACACCATATATTTT.

This clonotype has at least ten counts. This chain joins TRBV10-2 and TRBJ2-7, with D hard to call. Germline CDR1 is WSHSY and CDR2 is SAAADI. This CDR3 is built from 12 residues. With 3 bases removed from V and 3 bases from J, the gap between germline ends came to 6 bases. The CDR3 DNA sequence: TGCGCCAGCAGTGAACAGCTCTACGAGCAGTACTTC. The encoded protein is CASSEQLYEQYF.

This clonotype was recorded a few times. This chain joins TRBV10-1 and TRBJ2-7; D is tentatively TRBD1 or TRBD2 (5 bases each). The CDR3 loop spans 14 amino acids. Germline V gene lookup returns CDR1 WNHNN and CDR2 SYGVQD (reference sequence). Trimming stripped 0 bases from V and 6 bases from J, with 12 bases between. This CDR3 reads CASSESGESGEQYF. CDR3 DNA sequence: TGCGCCAGCAGTGAGTCGGGGGAGTCGGGCGAGCAGTACTTC.

This clonotype was detected ten times or more. The V and J genes are TRBV7-2 and TRBJ2-3; TRBD1 matches 7 bases. Germline-derived CDR1 and CDR2 are SGHTA and FQGNSA. The CDR3 contains 15 residues. V gave up 5 bases and J gave up 4 bases; unmatched junction bases: 9. CDR3: CASSATGAVADTQYF. In DNA form, the CDR3 reads TGTGCCAGCAGCGCAACAGGGGCGGTTGCAGATACGCAGTATTTT. Looking up the rest from reference TRBV7-2 and TRBJ2-3 gives the full variable domain: GAGVSQSPSNKVTEKGKDVELRCDPISGHTALYWYRQSLGQGLEFLIYFQGNSAPDKSGLPSDRFSAERTGGSVSTLTIQRTQQEDSAVYLCASSATGAVADTQYFGPGTRLTVL.

This clonotype has only a few counts. The chain has TRBV4-1 and TRBJ2-1; D may be TRBD1 (5 bases). The CDR3 sequence is 13 residues long. Germline-derived CDR1 and CDR2 are MGHRA and YSYEKL. V lost 1 base to trimming and J lost 10 bases, with 11 bases between them. This chain's CDR3 is CASSQVQGTEQFF. CDR3 DNA sequence: TGCGCCAGCAGCCAAGTCCAGGGTACAGAGCAGTTCTTC.

This clonotype has more than one count but fewer than ten. This chain connects TRBV7-9 to TRBJ1-3, with 7 bases matching TRBD1. The length of the CDR3 is 15 residues. The V gene end was trimmed by 4 bases and the J gene end by 4 bases; junction bases not matched to a gene: 7. Germline V lookup: CDR1 SEHNR, CDR2 FQNEAQ (reference sequence). The CDR3 protein is CASSSNDRVGNTIYF. CDR3 sequence (DNA): TGTGCCAGCAGCTCGAATGACAGGGTCGGAAACACCATATATTTT.